This is a list of T cell receptor beta chains from one sample in a study of T cell clones after liver transplantation. Produced via immunoSEQ multiplex PCR; TCRdb's table is partial and in-frame only. The sample yields approximately 65,000 clones, about 91% seen once. The sequencing used CD4+ T cells from blood, collected around 25 months after liver transplant. These receptors were taken from a human patient who received a liver transplant. Some T cells may be transferred from the graft donor. The CDR3 runs from the conserved cysteine through the conserved F or W. Clone size is given for some rows only: seen once, a few or many times, or a class if the clone is expanded.

clone_size: NA
j_call: TRBJ2-7
v_call: TRBV6-4
cdr3_aa: CASTWTGGPYEQYF

clone_size: NA
j_call: TRBJ2-1
v_call: TRBV27
cdr3_aa: CASSLSRLAGGNEQFF

clone_size: NA
j_call: TRBJ2-1
v_call: TRBV11-3
cdr3_aa: CASSHTSGYNEQFF

clone_size: NA
j_call: TRBJ2-7
v_call: TRBV10-3
cdr3_aa: CAISEPGTGGRNEQYF

clone_size: NA
j_call: TRBJ2-1
v_call: TRBV15
cdr3_aa: CATSRDERGRGFF

clone_size: once
j_call: TRBJ2-7
v_call: TRBV20-1
cdr3_aa: CSATDRGEQYF

clone_size: NA
j_call: TRBJ2-5
v_call: TRBV10-3
cdr3_aa: CAISQGLAEETQYF

clone_size: NA
j_call: TRBJ1-1
v_call: TRBV2
cdr3_aa: CASSEGGIGREEAFF

clone_size: NA
j_call: TRBJ2-1
v_call: TRBV5-1
cdr3_aa: CASSLGTSGVYNEQFF

clone_size: once
j_call: TRBJ2-7
v_call: TRBV7-8
cdr3_aa: CASSNVPDEQYF

clone_size: NA
j_call: TRBJ1-1
v_call: TRBV19
cdr3_aa: CASSALHPGQYQAFF

clone_size: NA
j_call: TRBJ2-1
v_call: TRBV20-1
cdr3_aa: CSVSRFNEQFF

clone_size: once
j_call: TRBJ2-5
v_call: TRBV5-4
cdr3_aa: CASRVRGVETQYF

clone_size: NA
j_call: TRBJ2-7
v_call: TRBV5-6
cdr3_aa: CASSLGVQRTYEQYF

clone_size: NA
j_call: TRBJ2-5
v_call: TRBV14
cdr3_aa: CASSPSWGSGETQYF

clone_size: once
j_call: TRBJ2-3
v_call: TRBV5-1
cdr3_aa: CASSLGRFSASTDTQYF

clone_size: NA
j_call: TRBJ1-2
v_call: TRBV6-5
cdr3_aa: CASSYSNREVNGYTF

clone_size: NA
j_call: TRBJ2-1
v_call: TRBV10-3
cdr3_aa: CAISDTTVSSYNEQFF

clone_size: NA
j_call: TRBJ2-1
v_call: TRBV5-1
cdr3_aa: CASLTGTSGSSSYNEQFF

clone_size: NA
j_call: TRBJ1-5
v_call: TRBV29-1
cdr3_aa: CSVGGPGGQPQHF

clone_size: NA
j_call: TRBJ2-5
v_call: TRBV9
cdr3_aa: CASNLGGGQETQYF

clone_size: NA
j_call: TRBJ1-1
v_call: TRBV20-1
cdr3_aa: CSARRPTEAFF

clone_size: once
j_call: TRBJ1-4
v_call: TRBV5-4
cdr3_aa: CASSLANGMGPEKLFF

clone_size: NA
j_call: TRBJ2-5
v_call: TRBV9
cdr3_aa: CASSFEGLGETQYF

clone_size: NA
j_call: TRBJ2-5
v_call: TRBV4-2
cdr3_aa: CASSQDEGLAGGLETQYF

clone_size: few
j_call: TRBJ2-7
v_call: TRBV19
cdr3_aa: CASRPRDRGFGDEQYF

clone_size: once
j_call: TRBJ2-7
v_call: TRBV10-1
cdr3_aa: CASRNVDGTGPSTEQYF

clone_size: NA
j_call: TRBJ2-2
v_call: TRBV10-2
cdr3_aa: CASKGTAGPNTGELFF

clone_size: NA
j_call: TRBJ2-3
v_call: TRBV7-3
cdr3_aa: CASSLLGGSTDTQYF

clone_size: NA
j_call: TRBJ2-1
v_call: TRBV11-2
cdr3_aa: CASSLSSGGVVYEQFF

clone_size: NA
j_call: TRBJ1-1
v_call: TRBV4-3
cdr3_aa: CASSQRGGTEAFF

clone_size: NA
j_call: TRBJ1-3
v_call: TRBV13
cdr3_aa: CASSLARFAGNTIYF

clone_size: NA
j_call: TRBJ2-7
v_call: TRBV28
cdr3_aa: CASSSSAWNSIYEQYF

clone_size: NA
j_call: TRBJ1-1
v_call: TRBV5-1
cdr3_aa: CASSTTGRVNTEAFF

clone_size: few
j_call: TRBJ1-4
v_call: TRBV5-1
cdr3_aa: CASSRGTATNEKLFF

clone_size: NA
j_call: TRBJ1-1
v_call: TRBV10-1
cdr3_aa: CASSETGTEAFF

clone_size: NA
j_call: TRBJ2-1
v_call: TRBV27
cdr3_aa: CASEDLVLRARDTALF